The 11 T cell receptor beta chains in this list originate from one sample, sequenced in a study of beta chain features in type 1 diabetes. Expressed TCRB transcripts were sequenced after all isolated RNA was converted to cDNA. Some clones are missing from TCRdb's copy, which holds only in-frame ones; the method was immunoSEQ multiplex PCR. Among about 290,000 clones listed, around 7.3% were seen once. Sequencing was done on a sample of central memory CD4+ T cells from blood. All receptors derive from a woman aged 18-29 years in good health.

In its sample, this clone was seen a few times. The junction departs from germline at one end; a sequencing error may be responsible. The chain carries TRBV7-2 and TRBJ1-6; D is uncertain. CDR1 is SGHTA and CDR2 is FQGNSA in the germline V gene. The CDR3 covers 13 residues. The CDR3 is CASSQDRDSPLHF. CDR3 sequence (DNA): TGCGCCAGCAGCCAAGATCGGGATTCACCCCTCCACTTT.

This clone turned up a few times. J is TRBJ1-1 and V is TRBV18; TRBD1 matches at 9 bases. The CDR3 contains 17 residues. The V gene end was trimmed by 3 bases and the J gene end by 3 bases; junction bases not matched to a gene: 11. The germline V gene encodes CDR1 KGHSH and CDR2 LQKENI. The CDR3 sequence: CASSPSTGTGLYTEAFF. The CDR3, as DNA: TGTGCCAGCTCACCCTCTACCGGGACAGGGTTGTACACTGAAGCTTTCTTT.

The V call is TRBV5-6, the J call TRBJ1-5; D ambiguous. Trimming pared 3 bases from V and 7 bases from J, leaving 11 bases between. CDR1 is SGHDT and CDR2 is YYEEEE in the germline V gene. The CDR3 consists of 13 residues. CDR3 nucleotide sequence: TGTGCCAGCAGCTACGACGACTCCCAGCCCCAGCATTTT. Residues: CASSYDDSQPQHF.

The CDR3 bases are TGTGCCAGCTCACCAGGCTGGGGTGGAAACGAGCAGTACGTC. It codes for CASSPGWGGNEQYV. This chain joins TRBV18 and TRBJ2-7; no clear D gene. Germline V gene data show CDR1 as KGHSH and CDR2 as LQKENI. CDR3 size: 14 residues. The V end was cut by 2 bases, the J end by 5 bases, with 13 bases between.

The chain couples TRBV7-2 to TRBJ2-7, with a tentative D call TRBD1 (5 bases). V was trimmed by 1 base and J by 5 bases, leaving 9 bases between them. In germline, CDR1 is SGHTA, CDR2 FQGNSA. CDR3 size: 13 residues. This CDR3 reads CASSLDRFHEQYV. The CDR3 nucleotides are TGTGCCAGCAGCTTAGACAGGTTTCACGAGCAGTACGTC.

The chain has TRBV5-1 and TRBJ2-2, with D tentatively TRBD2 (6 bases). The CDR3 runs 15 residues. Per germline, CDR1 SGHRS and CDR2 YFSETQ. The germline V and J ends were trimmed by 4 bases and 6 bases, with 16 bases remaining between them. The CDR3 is CASSPRDLFAGELFF. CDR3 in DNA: TGCGCCAGCAGCCCCCGGGACTTGTTCGCCGGGGAGCTGTTTTTT.

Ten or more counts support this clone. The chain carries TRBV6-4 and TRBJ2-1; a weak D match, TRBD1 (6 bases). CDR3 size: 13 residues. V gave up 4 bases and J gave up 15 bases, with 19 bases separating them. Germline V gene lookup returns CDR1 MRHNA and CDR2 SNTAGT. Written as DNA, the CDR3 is TGTGCCAGCAGTGCCACAGGGTACAAGGAAAGGTTCTTC. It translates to CASSATGYKERFF.

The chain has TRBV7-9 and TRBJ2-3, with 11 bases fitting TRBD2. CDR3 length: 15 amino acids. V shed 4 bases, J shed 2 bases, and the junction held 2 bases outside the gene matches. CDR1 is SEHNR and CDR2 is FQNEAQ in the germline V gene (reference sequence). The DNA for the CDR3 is TGTGCCAGCAGCTCTAGCGGGAGGCACACAGATACGCAGTATTTT. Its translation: CASSSSGRHTDTQYF. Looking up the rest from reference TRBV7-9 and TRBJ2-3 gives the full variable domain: DTGVSQNPRHKITKRGQNVTFRCDPISEHNRLYWYRQTLGQGPEFLTYFQNEAQLEKSRLLSDRFSAERPKGSFSTLEIQRTEQGDSAMYLCASSSSGRHTDTQYFGPGTRLTVL.

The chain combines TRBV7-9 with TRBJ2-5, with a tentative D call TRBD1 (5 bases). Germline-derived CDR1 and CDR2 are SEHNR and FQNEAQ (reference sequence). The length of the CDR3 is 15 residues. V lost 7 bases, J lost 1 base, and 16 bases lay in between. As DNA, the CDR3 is TGTGCCAGCAACCCCAAGAGACAGATCCAAGAGACCCAGTACTTC. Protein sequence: CASNPKRQIQETQYF.

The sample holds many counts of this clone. CDR3 residues: CASSVATTNYGYTF. CDR3 nucleotide sequence: TGTGCCAGTAGTGTGGCGACCACTAACTATGGCTACACCTTC. The rearrangement joins TRBV19 to TRBJ1-2; D gene uncertain. The CDR3 length is 14 residues. Trimming removed 5 bases at V and 0 bases at J, with 10 bases between. Germline V gives CDR1 LNHDA, CDR2 SQIVND (reference sequence).

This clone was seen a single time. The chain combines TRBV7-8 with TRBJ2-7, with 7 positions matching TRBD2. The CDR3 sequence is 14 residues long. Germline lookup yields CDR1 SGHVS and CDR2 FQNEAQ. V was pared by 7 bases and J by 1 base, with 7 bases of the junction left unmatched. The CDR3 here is CASTGGSASYEQYF. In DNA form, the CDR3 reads TGTGCCAGCACAGGCGGGAGCGCTTCCTACGAGCAGTACTTC.